This T cell receptor beta chain was sequenced for a study of T cell responses to AZD1222 COVID-19 vaccine. General study results and limits: White British ancestry dominated among donors, who included more females, and clonal diversity was possibly underestimated. The study identified only five to seven AZD1222 recipients as seropositive at baseline. Increased Spike-specific TCR breadth and depth were observed after two AZD1222 doses.

Method: immunoSEQ multiplex PCR; TCRdb's copy keeps in-frame clones and lacks some. The sample yields 120,000 to 150,000 clones, around 90% seen once. As regards this clone: As yet, its antigen is unknown.

The CDR3 is made up of 15 amino acids. The V and J ends lost 2 bases and 3 bases respectively, with 11 bases between them. Germline assignment: CDR1 MNHEY and CDR2 SMNVEV (reference sequence). The chain couples TRBV27 to TRBJ1-3, with a weak D call TRBD1 (5 bases). This sequence originates from an adult in good health. The source was peripheral blood, collected on day 0 of MenACWY control vaccination. CDR3 region: CASSLRQGLGNTIYF. For the CDR3, the DNA is TGTGCCAGCAGTTTACGTCAGGGACTTGGAAACACCATATATTTT.